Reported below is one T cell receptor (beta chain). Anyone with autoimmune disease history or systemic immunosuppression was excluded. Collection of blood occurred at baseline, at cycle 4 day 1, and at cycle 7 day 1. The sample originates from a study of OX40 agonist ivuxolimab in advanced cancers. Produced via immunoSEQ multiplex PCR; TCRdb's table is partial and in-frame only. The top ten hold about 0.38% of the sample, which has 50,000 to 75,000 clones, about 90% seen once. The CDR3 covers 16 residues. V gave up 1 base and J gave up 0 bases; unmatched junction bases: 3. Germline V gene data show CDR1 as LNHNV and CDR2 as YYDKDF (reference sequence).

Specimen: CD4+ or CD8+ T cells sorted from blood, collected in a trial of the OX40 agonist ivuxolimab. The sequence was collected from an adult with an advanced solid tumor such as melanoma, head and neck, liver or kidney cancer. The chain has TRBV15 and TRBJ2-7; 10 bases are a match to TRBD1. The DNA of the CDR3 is TGTGCCACCAGCAGAGTGGGACAGGGGACCTCCTACGAGCAGTACTTC. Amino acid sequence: CATSRVGQGTSYEQYF. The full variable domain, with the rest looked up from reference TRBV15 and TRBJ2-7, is DAMVIQNPRYQVTQFGKPVTLSCSQTLNHNVMYWYQQKSSQAPKLLFHYYDKDFNNEADTPDNFQSRRPNTSFCFLDIRSPGLGDTAMYLCATSRVGQGTSYEQYFGPGTRLTVT.